This TCR beta chain stems from a study of Ad26.COV2.S vaccination and SARS-CoV-2 variants. The CDR3 is 12 residues long. Germline CDR1 is MNHEY and CDR2 is SMNVEV (reference sequence). V lost 9 bases, J lost 4 bases, and 3 bases stayed unmatched. Clones were sequenced by immunoSEQ multiplex PCR, and TCRdb holds only the in-frame ones, with some missing. Among fewer than 400,000 clones listed, about 91% were seen once. This sample's treatment: around 19 received Ad26.COV2.S at low or high dose, single or two shots; about 5 received placebo; per-sample allocation not given. The study sampled participants on day 63 after the first vaccine or placebo injection.

The chain has TRBV27 and TRBJ1-5; TRBD1 aligns across 7 bases. The TCR comes from a person between 18 and 65 years old who received the Ad26.COV2.S COVID-19 vaccine or a placebo. The sample consisted of peripheral blood, taken in a trial of Ad26.COV2.S vaccine versus placebo. The CDR3 here is CARTGRNQPQHF. The DNA for the CDR3 is TGTGCCAGGACAGGGCGTAATCAGCCCCAGCATTTT.